The 20 T cell receptor beta chains below come from one sample, sequenced in a study of beta chain features in type 1 diabetes. Study-wide results and limits: When Type 1 diabetes patients were examined, their TCRB CDR3s proved moderately but significantly shorter in all four CD4+ subsets.

The entirety of the isolated RNA underwent reverse transcription, so expressed TCRB transcripts were sequenced. Clones were sequenced by immunoSEQ multiplex PCR, and TCRdb holds only the in-frame ones, with some missing. Of about 640,000 clones listed, 9.5% to 15% were seen once; the top ten hold 0.095% to 0.15%. Their recognized antigens are unknown. Input material: naive CD4+ T cells from blood. The receptors derive from a young man with type 1 diabetes.

The chain carries TRBV18 and TRBJ1-2; D uncertain. The V end lost 1 base, the J end lost 1 base, and 10 bases lay between the germline ends. CDR3 size: 15 residues. Germline assignment: CDR1 KGHSH and CDR2 LQKENI. CDR3 bases: TGTGCCAGCTCACCACAACGGACCGGTAACTATGGCTACACCTTC. Translation: CASSPQRTGNYGYTF.

This chain links TRBV10-3 with TRBJ2-3, with D hard to call. This CDR3 region has 12 residues. V lost 10 bases, J lost 1 base, and 9 bases lay in between. CDR1 and CDR2 from the germline V gene are ENHRY and SYGVKD. The CDR3 region is CATATRTDTQYF. The CDR3 bases are TGTGCCACCGCAACCCGCACAGATACGCAGTATTTT.

The sample holds a few counts of this clone. This chain links TRBV10-2 with TRBJ2-7; 8 bases align to TRBD1. Per the germline V gene, CDR1 is WSHSY and CDR2 is SAAADI. The CDR3 is 14 amino acids. The trim removed 2 bases at V and 4 bases at J, leaving 4 bases unmatched. The DNA for the CDR3 is TGCGCCAGCAGTGAGGGACAGGGTTTATACGAGCAGTACTTC. Encoded protein: CASSEGQGLYEQYF.

V gene TRBV19 combines with J gene TRBJ2-1; D not certain. Trimming removed 3 bases from V and 7 bases from J, with 4 bases in between. CDR1 and CDR2 from the germline V gene are LNHDA and SQIVND (reference sequence). The CDR3 extends over 11 amino acids. Here the CDR3 DNA reads TGTGCCAGTAGTATGCGGAATGAGCAGTTCTTC. Amino acid sequence: CASSMRNEQFF.

The sample holds a few counts of this clone. The chain uses TRBV7-9 and TRBJ2-3; the D gene is possibly TRBD2 (6 bases). The CDR3 has 13 amino acids. V lost 5 bases to trimming and J lost 6 bases, with 12 bases between them. In germline, CDR1 is SEHNR, CDR2 FQNEAQ (reference sequence). The CDR3 protein is CASSRDFMDTQYF. CDR3 nucleotides: TGTGCCAGCAGCCGGGACTTTATGGATACGCAGTATTTT.

This clone has more than one count but fewer than ten. The chain employs TRBV28 and TRBJ1-6; D not certain. Trimming pared 7 bases from V and 3 bases from J, leaving 7 bases between. This CDR3 contains 13 residues. The germline V gene has CDR1 MDHEN and CDR2 SYDVKM. The CDR3 bases are TGTGCCAGCAAGATAGTCTATAATTCACCCCTCCACTTT. The encoded protein is CASKIVYNSPLHF.

This clone was recorded a few times. The chain recombines TRBV7-9 with TRBJ1-4; D perhaps matches TRBD1 (5 bases). The CDR3 sequence is 12 residues long. Germline assignment: CDR1 SEHNR and CDR2 FQNEAQ (reference sequence). Between the trimmed V and J ends, which lost 1 base and 10 bases, there was a span of 7 bases. Here the CDR3 DNA reads TGTGCCAGCAGCTTAGACAGGTTAAAACTGTTTTTT. Translating it yields CASSLDRLKLFF. Full variable domain (outside the CDR3, taken from reference TRBV7-9 and TRBJ1-4): DTGVSQNPRHKITKRGQNVTFRCDPISEHNRLYWYRQTLGQGPEFLTYFQNEAQLEKSRLLSDRFSAERPKGSFSTLEIQRTEQGDSAMYLCASSLDRLKLFFGSGTQLSVL.

This clone came up a few times. The chain recombines TRBV7-9 with TRBJ1-5; no clear D. Germline-derived CDR1 and CDR2 are SEHNR and FQNEAQ (reference sequence). V lost 5 bases, J lost 0 bases, and 11 bases lay in between. The CDR3 has 15 amino acids. CDR3 protein: CASSPDGYSNQPQHF. CDR3 sequence (DNA): TGTGCCAGCAGCCCAGATGGATATAGCAATCAGCCCCAGCATTTT.

The rearrangement uses TRBV19 and TRBJ2-7; 9 bases map to TRBD2. V dropped 1 base and J dropped 6; count of bases not matched to a gene: 4. This CDR3 has 14 residues. Germline CDR1 and CDR2: LNHDA and SQIVND (reference sequence). CDR3 loop: CASSIAAGGLEQYF. The CDR3 DNA is TGTGCCAGTAGTATAGCAGCGGGGGGCCTCGAGCAGTACTTC.

This clone was detected only a few times. This sequence joins TRBV5-1 and TRBJ1-1; D may be TRBD1 (5 bases). This CDR3 is 13 amino acids long. Germline lookup yields CDR1 SGHRS and CDR2 YFSETQ. The V gene lost 0 bases and the J gene lost 4 bases, with 7 bases spanning the gap. The CDR3 region has the DNA TGCGCCAGCAGCTTGGACAGGCCCACTGAAGCTTTCTTT. Protein product: CASSLDRPTEAFF.

This clone occurred a few times. V and J are TRBV4-3 and TRBJ2-3, with D unresolved. Deletions cut 0 bases from V and 4 bases from J, with 8 bases between. The CDR3 consists of 14 residues. The germline gives CDR1 LGHNA, CDR2 YSLEER. CDR3: CASSQDRWSDTQYF. CDR3 nucleotide sequence: TGCGCCAGCAGCCAAGATAGATGGTCAGATACGCAGTATTTT.

This chain connects TRBV5-1 to TRBJ1-2; no clear D gene. CDR3 length equals 11 residues. Germline V gene data show CDR1 as SGHRS and CDR2 as YFSETQ. The V end lost 4 bases, the J end lost 4 bases, and 5 bases lay between the germline ends. The CDR3 region has the DNA TGCGCCAGCAGCGGACTCTATGGCTACACCTTC. It encodes CASSGLYGYTF.

The gene calls are TRBV4-3 and TRBJ2-3; 10 nucleotides agree with TRBD2. V lost 0 bases, J lost 2 bases, and 5 bases stayed unmatched. The germline V gene has CDR1 LGHNA and CDR2 YSLEER. CDR3 length equals 17 residues. The CDR3 sequence is CASSQDLTSGVTDTQYF. CDR3 coding DNA: TGCGCCAGCAGCCAAGATCTCACTAGCGGGGTCACAGATACGCAGTATTTT.

A few counts support this clone. This rearrangement joins TRBV9 to TRBJ1-6, with 12 bases aligning to TRBD1. Germline lookup yields CDR1 SGDLS and CDR2 YYNGEE. The V gene end was trimmed by 4 bases and the J gene end by 1 base; junction bases not matched to a gene: 6. This CDR3 is 18 amino acids long. In DNA form, the CDR3 reads TGTGCCAGCAGCCCGGGACAGGGGGCAGGGTCCTATAATTCACCCCTCCACTTT. It is translated as CASSPGQGAGSYNSPLHF.

This clone has just a few counts. This CDR3 is CASSPGGAYNQPQHF. The CDR3 region has the DNA TGCGCCAGCAGCCCAGGGGGCGCATACAATCAGCCCCAGCATTTT. V gene TRBV5-1 combines with J gene TRBJ1-5; TRBD1 matches at 8 bases. J gave up 3 bases and V 4 bases, and 6 bases lay outside the gene matches. The CDR3 spans 15 residues. Per the germline V gene, CDR1 is SGHRS and CDR2 is YFSETQ.

This clone was counted only a few times. V gene TRBV12-5 combines with J gene TRBJ2-1; 8 nucleotides align to TRBD2. With V trimmed by 4 bases and J by 9 bases, 11 bases remained unmatched. The length of the CDR3 is 15 residues. The germline CDR1 and CDR2 sequences are LGHNT and FRNRAP. The CDR3 region is CASGSTRGGPGEQFF. The CDR3, as DNA: TGTGCTAGTGGTTCCACTCGCGGGGGGCCGGGTGAGCAGTTCTTC.

This sequence joins TRBV9 and TRBJ2-2; D remains unclear. Trimming removed 1 base from V and 6 bases from J, with 7 bases in between. CDR1 and CDR2 (germline): SGDLS, YYNGEE. This CDR3 comprises 13 residues. In nucleotides, the CDR3 is TGTGCCAGCAGCGTAAACAGTGCCGGGGAGCTGTTTTTT. This encodes CASSVNSAGELFF.

The sample holds a few counts of this clone. Other DNA variants within this sample encode the same CDR3. The gene calls are TRBV6-6 and TRBJ2-2; possibly TRBD1 for D (5 bases). V gave up 5 bases and J gave up 5 bases, with 9 bases separating them. In germline, CDR1 is MNHNY, CDR2 SVGAGI (reference sequence). The CDR3 has 13 residues. The chain's CDR3 is CASSPQGTGELFF. For the CDR3, the DNA is TGTGCCAGCAGTCCTCAGGGTACCGGGGAGCTGTTTTTT.

This clone has just a few counts. The rearrangement links TRBV23-1 to TRBJ2-4, with D perhaps TRBD2 (6 bases). TRBV23-1 is recorded as an ORF, its role being uncertain. The CDR3 totals 14 residues. Trimming cost V 6 bases and J 8 bases, with 17 bases left between them. The CDR3 spells CASSQEGPGDIQYF. For the CDR3, the DNA is TGCGCCAGCAGCCAAGAGGGCCCGGGGGACATTCAGTACTTC.

This clone was seen only a few times. The gene calls are TRBV10-3 and TRBJ2-2, with a weak D call TRBD1 (5 bases). From germline, CDR1 is ENHRY and CDR2 SYGVKD. CDR3 length equals 13 residues. V was cut by 7 bases and J by 5 bases, with 11 bases left in between. The CDR3 DNA follows: TGTGCCATCAACATCCGACAGACCGGGGAGCTGTTTTTT. Translation: CAINIRQTGELFF.